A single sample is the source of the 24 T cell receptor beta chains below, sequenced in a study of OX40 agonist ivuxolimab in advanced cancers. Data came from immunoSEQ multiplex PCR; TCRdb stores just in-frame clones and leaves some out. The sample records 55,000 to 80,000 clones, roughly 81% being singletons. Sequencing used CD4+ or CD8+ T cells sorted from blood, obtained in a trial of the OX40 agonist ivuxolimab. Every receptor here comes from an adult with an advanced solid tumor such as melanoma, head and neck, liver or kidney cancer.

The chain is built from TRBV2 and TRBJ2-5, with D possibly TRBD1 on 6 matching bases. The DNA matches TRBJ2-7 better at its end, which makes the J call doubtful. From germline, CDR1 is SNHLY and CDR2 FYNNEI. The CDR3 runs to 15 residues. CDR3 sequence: CASSEWWTASYEQYF. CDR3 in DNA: TGTGCCAGCAGTGAATGGTGGACAGCCTCCTACGAGCAGTACTTC.

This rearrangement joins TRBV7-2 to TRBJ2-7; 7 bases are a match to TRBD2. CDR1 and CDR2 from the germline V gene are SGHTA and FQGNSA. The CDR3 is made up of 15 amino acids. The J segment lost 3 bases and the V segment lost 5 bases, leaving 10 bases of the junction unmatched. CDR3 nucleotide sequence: TGTGCCAGCAGCCCCGCCCCTAGCGGTGACTACGAGCAGTACTTC. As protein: CASSPAPSGDYEQYF.

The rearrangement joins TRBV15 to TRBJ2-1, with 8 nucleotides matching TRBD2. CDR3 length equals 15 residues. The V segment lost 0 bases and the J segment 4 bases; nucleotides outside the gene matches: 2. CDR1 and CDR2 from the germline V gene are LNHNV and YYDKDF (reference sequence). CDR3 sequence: CATSREAGEYNEQFF. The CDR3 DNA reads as TGTGCCACCAGCAGAGAAGCGGGAGAGTACAATGAGCAGTTCTTC.

For the CDR3, the DNA is TGTGCCAGCAATCAGGGAACTGAAGCTTTCTTT. Its translation is CASNQGTEAFF. The V and J genes are TRBV6-5 and TRBJ1-1; D is perhaps TRBD1 (5 bases). CDR3 size: 11 residues. Germline V gene data show CDR1 as MNHEY and CDR2 as SVGAGI. The V gene lost 7 bases and the J gene lost 5 bases, with 8 bases spanning the gap.

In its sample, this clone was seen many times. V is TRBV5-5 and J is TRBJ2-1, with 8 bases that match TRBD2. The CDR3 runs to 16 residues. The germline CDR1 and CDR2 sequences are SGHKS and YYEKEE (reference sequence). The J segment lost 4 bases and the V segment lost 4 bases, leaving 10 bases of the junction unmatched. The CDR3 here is CASSARPRGAYNEQFF. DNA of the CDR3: TGTGCCAGCAGCGCCCGGCCGCGGGGGGCGTACAATGAGCAGTTCTTC.

The CDR3 nucleotides read TGTGCCAGCTCATTCAGCTCCTACAATGAGCAGTTCTTC. Residues: CASSFSSYNEQFF. V is TRBV18 and J is TRBJ2-1; D not resolved. This CDR3 has 13 amino acids. V lost 5 bases and J lost 0, with 5 bases in between. Per the germline V gene, CDR1 is KGHSH and CDR2 is LQKENI.

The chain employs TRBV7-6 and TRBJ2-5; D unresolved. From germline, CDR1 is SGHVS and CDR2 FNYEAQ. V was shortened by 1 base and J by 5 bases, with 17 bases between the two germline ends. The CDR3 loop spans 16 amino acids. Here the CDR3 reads CASSLVVGGNLETQYF. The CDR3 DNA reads TGTGCCAGCAGCTTAGTCGTCGGCGGCAATTTGGAGACCCAGTACTTC. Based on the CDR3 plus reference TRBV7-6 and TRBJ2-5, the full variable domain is GAGVSQSPRYKVTKRGQDVALRCDPISGHVSLYWYRQALGQGPEFLTYFNYEAQQDKSGLPNDRFSAERPEGSISTLTIQRTEQRDSAMYRCASSLVVGGNLETQYFGPGTRLLVL.

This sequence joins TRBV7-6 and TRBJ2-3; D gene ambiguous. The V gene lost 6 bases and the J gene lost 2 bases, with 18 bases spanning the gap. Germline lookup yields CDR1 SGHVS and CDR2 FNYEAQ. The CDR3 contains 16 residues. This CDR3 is CASSYWVDGDTDTQYF. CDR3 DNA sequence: TGTGCCAGCAGTTATTGGGTGGATGGGGACACAGATACGCAGTATTTT.

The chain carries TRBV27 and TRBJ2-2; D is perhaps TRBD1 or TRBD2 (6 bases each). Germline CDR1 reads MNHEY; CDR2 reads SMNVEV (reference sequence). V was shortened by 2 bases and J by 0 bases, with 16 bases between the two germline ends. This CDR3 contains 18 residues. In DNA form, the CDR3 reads TGTGCCAGCAGTTTAATTTTGGGGGGCCCCGCGAACACCGGGGAGCTGTTTTTT. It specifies CASSLILGGPANTGELFF.

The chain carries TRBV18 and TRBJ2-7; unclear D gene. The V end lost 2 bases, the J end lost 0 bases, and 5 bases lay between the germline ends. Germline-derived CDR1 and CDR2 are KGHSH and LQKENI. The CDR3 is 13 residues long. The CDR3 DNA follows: TGTGCCAGCTCACCATTCAACTCCTACGAGCAGTACTTC. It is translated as CASSPFNSYEQYF.

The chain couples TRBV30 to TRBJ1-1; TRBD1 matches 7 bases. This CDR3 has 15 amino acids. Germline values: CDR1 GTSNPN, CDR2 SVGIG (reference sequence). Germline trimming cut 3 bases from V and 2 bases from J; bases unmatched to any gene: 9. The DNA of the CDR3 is TGTGCCTGGAGCCGACAGGGAGTCTTAAACACTGAAGCTTTCTTT. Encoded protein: CAWSRQGVLNTEAFF.

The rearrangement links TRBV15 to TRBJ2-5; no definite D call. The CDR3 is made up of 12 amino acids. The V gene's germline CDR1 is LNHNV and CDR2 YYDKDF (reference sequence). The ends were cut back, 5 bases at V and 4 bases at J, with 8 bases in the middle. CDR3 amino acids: CATSRGPETQYF. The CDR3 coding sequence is TGTGCCACCAGCCGTGGTCCAGAGACCCAGTACTTC.

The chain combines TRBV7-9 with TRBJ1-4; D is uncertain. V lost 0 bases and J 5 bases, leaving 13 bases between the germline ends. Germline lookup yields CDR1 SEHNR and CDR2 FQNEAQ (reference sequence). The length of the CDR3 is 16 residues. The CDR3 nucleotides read TGTGCCAGCAGCTTAGCAGGTCCGTCGGGAAATGAAAAACTGTTTTTT. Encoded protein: CASSLAGPSGNEKLFF.

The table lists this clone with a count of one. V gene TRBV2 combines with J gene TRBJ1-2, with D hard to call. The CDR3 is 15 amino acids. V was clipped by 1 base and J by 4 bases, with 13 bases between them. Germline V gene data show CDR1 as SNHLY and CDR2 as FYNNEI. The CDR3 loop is CASSEGQAPSYGYTF. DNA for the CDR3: TGTGCCAGCAGTGAAGGGCAGGCTCCTTCCTATGGCTACACCTTC.

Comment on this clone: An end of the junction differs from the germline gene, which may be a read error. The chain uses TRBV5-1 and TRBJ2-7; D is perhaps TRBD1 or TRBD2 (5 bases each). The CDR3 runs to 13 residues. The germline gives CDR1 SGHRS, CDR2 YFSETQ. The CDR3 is CASVPAGTDEQYF. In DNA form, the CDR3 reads TGTGCCAGCGTCCCGGCAGGGACCGACGAGCAGTACTTC.

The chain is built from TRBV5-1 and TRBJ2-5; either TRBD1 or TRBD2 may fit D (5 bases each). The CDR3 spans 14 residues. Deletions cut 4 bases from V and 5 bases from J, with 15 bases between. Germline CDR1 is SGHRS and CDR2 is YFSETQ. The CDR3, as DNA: TGCGCCAGCAGCGTCCAGGGAGCCTGGGAGACCCAGTACTTC. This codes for CASSVQGAWETQYF.

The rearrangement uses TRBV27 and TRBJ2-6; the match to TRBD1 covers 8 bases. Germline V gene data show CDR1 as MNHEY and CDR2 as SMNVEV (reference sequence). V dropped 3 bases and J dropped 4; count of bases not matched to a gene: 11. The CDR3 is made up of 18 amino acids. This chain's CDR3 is CASSLYGQGAFGANVLTF. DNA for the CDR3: TGTGCCAGCAGTTTGTATGGCCAGGGGGCGTTCGGGGCCAACGTCCTGACTTTC.

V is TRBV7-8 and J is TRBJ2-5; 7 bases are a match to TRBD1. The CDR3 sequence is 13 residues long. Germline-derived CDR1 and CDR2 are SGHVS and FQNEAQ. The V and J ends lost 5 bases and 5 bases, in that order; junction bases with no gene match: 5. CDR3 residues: CASSKDRWETQYF. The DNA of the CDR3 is TGTGCCAGCAGCAAGGACAGGTGGGAGACCCAGTACTTC. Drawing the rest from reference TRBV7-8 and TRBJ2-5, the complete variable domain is GAGVSQSPRYKVAKRGQDVALRCDPISGHVSLFWYQQALGQGPEFLTYFQNEAQLDKSGLPSDRFFAERPEGSVSTLKIQRTQQEDSAVYLCASSKDRWETQYFGPGTRLLVL.

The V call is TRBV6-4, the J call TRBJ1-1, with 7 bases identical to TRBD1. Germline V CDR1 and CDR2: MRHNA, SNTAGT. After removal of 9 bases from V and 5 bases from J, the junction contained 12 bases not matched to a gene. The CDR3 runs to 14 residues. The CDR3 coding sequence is TGTGCCAGTAAATTTGAGGGGGCGGCAACTGAAGCTTTCTTT. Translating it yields CASKFEGAATEAFF.

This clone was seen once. As DNA, the CDR3 is TGCGCCAGCAGCTTGCAGGGACAGGGGGTCCTGGACTATGGCTACACCTTC. Its translation is CASSLQGQGVLDYGYTF. This chain links TRBV5-1 with TRBJ1-2, with 11 bases fitting TRBD1. V was pared by 1 base and J by 3 bases, with 8 bases of the junction left unmatched. There are 17 residues in the CDR3. CDR1 is SGHRS, CDR2 YFSETQ, per germline.

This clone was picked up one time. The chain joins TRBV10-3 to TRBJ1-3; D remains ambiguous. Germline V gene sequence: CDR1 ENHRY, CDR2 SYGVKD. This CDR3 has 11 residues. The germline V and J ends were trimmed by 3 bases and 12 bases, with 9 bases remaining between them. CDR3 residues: CAISDAGVIYF. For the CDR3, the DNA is TGTGCCATCAGTGATGCGGGAGTCATATATTTT.

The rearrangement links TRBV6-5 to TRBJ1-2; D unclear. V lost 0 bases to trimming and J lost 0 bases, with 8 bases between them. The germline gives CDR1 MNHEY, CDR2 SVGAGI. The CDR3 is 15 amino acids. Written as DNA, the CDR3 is TGTGCCAGCAGTTACTCAGTCGCCTCTAACTATGGCTACACCTTC. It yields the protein CASSYSVASNYGYTF.

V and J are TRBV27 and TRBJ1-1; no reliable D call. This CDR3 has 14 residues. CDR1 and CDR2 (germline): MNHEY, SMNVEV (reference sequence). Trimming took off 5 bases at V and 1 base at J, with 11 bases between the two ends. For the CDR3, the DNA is TGTGCCAGCAGTCAATGGACCGGGAACACTGAAGCTTTCTTT. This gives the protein CASSQWTGNTEAFF.

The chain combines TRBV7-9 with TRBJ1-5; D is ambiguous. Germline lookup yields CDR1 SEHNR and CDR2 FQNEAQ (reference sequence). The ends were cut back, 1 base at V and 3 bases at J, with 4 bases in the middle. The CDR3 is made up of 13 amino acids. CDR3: CASSLEANQPQHF. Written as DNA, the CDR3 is TGTGCCAGCAGCTTAGAAGCCAATCAGCCCCAGCATTTT.